These T cell receptor beta chains were read from a single sample in a study of OX40 agonist ivuxolimab in advanced cancers. Method: immunoSEQ multiplex PCR; TCRdb's copy keeps in-frame clones and lacks some. The sample records around 65,000 clones, about 88% being singletons. The source was CD4+ or CD8+ T cells sorted from blood, collected in a trial of the OX40 agonist ivuxolimab. The source of these receptors is an adult with an advanced solid tumor such as melanoma, head and neck, liver or kidney cancer. The CDR3 runs from the conserved cysteine through the conserved F or W. Each record gives: V gene, clone size, J gene, CDR3 protein. A clone size is listed for some rows: how often the clone was seen (once, few, many), or a class if it is expanded.

TRBV4-3,-,TRBJ2-2,CASSQLGAGELFF
TRBV19,-,TRBJ1-1,CASSRVWAGQNTEAFF
TRBV2,-,TRBJ1-5,CASSDGTLSNQPQHF
TRBV6-1,-,TRBJ1-5,CASSRGGNQPQHF
TRBV28,-,TRBJ2-2,CASSLSGTGFGELFF
TRBV6-5,-,TRBJ2-3,CASSYSRGTDTQYF
TRBV10-3,-,TRBJ2-7,CAIRGLTANYEQYF
TRBV9,-,TRBJ2-1,CASSVGTGVYNEQFF
TRBV7-3,-,TRBJ2-1,CASSLKGGAYNEQFF
TRBV27,-,TRBJ2-7,CASSPGVTYEQYF
TRBV13,-,TRBJ2-7,CASSLSPGIHEQYF
TRBV5-6,-,TRBJ2-2,CASSPGEVGELFF
TRBV4-3,-,TRBJ2-1,CASSQDRARAGNEQFF
TRBV9,-,TRBJ2-3,CASSVWRGGGSSTDTQYF
TRBV15,-,TRBJ2-1,CATSRPSSGSRNEQFF
TRBV6-6,-,TRBJ2-3,CASSYPRDTQYF
TRBV16,-,TRBJ1-4,CASSQLLETATNEKLFF
TRBV12-5,-,TRBJ2-1,CASGLPGTAGNEQFF
TRBV27,-,TRBJ1-2,CASSKASDRGGGYTF
TRBV7-2,-,TRBJ2-3,CASSLTGGSNTDTQYF
TRBV30,few,TRBJ2-7,CAWSVGRDEQYF
TRBV29-1,-,TRBJ1-4,CSVEEHNWGQGGSLKGLFF
TRBV28,-,TRBJ2-2,CASSIRQGGGELFF